The 16 T cell receptor beta chains presented below share a single source sample, sequenced in a study of T cells after yellow fever vaccination. TCRdb passed the 5' RACE reads through MiXCR, listing each CDR3 protein once. Of about 550,000 distinct CDR3 sequences listed, around 21% were seen once; the top ten hold approximately 15%. The sequenced sample was PBMCs, obtained 15 days after the yellow fever booster vaccination. The receptor set was obtained from a man under 40 who received the YFV17D yellow fever vaccine.

In this sample, this clonotype turned up a few times. This chain uses TRBV5-5 with TRBJ1-1; D remains ambiguous. CDR1 is SGHKS and CDR2 is YYEKEE in the germline V gene (reference sequence). Trimming took off 4 bases at V and 0 bases at J, with 10 bases between the two ends. The CDR3 sequence is 14 residues long. CDR3 in DNA: TGTGCCAGCAGCCTCACAATGGTGAACACTGAAGCTTTCTTT. It translates to CASSLTMVNTEAFF.

CDR3 residues: CASSEFGGAQETQYF. The CDR3 coding sequence is TGTGCCAGCAGTGAATTTGGCGGGGCCCAAGAGACCCAGTACTTC. The chain carries TRBV6-1 and TRBJ2-5; a weak D match, TRBD2 (6 bases). The V end was cut by 2 bases, the J end by 1 base, with 11 bases between. The CDR3 has 15 residues. Per germline, CDR1 MNHNS and CDR2 SASEGT.

A few counts support this clonotype. The rearrangement uses TRBV20-1 and TRBJ2-2; D gene uncertain. The ends were cut back, 2 bases at V and 0 bases at J, with 10 bases in the middle. Germline-derived CDR1 and CDR2 are DFQATT and SNEGSKA (reference sequence). The CDR3 contains 15 residues. CDR3 in amino acids: CSARPHVANTGELFF. CDR3 bases: TGCAGTGCTAGACCTCATGTGGCGAACACCGGGGAGCTGTTTTTT.

This clonotype has more than one count but fewer than ten. J is TRBJ2-3 and V is TRBV19, with TRBD2 identical over 8 bases. Trimming removed 3 bases from V and 4 bases from J; junction bases left unmatched: 3. CDR3 length: 14 residues. CDR1 LNHDA and CDR2 SQIVND come from the germline V gene (reference sequence). This CDR3 reads CASSIRAGADTQYF. In nucleotides, the CDR3 is TGTGCCAGTAGTATCCGAGCGGGAGCAGATACGCAGTATTTT.

The V call is TRBV27, the J call TRBJ2-5, with 16 nucleotides matching TRBD2. This CDR3 spans 19 amino acids. V lost 5 bases, J lost 2 bases, and 11 bases stayed unmatched. Germline V gene sequence: CDR1 MNHEY, CDR2 SMNVEV (reference sequence). The CDR3 spells CASSPGLAGGPRRQETQYF. As DNA, the CDR3 is TGTGCCAGCAGTCCGGGACTAGCGGGAGGGCCTCGGCGACAAGAGACCCAGTACTTC.

In the case of this clonotype: One end of the junction does not line up with germline, which may come from a read error. V is TRBV7-7 and J is TRBJ2-2; TRBD1 matches 8 bases. The CDR3 covers 15 residues. Germline values: CDR1 SSHAT, CDR2 FNYEAQ (reference sequence). The CDR3 is CASSSDRDNTGELFF. CDR3 nucleotide sequence: TGTGCTAGCAGCTCGGACAGGGATAACACCGGGGAGCTGTTTTTT.

The sample holds a few counts of this clonotype. The V gene is TRBV11-2, the J gene TRBJ2-1; maybe TRBD1 (6 bases). CDR1 and CDR2 (germline): SGHAT, FQNNGV. The CDR3 contains 19 residues. V was clipped by 5 bases and J by 3 bases, with 26 bases between them. The CDR3 loop is CASSEEMGQGNHIYNEQFF. CDR3 in DNA: TGTGCCAGCAGCGAGGAGATGGGGCAGGGGAATCATATCTACAATGAGCAGTTCTTC.

In its sample, this clonotype was seen many times. The chain has TRBV7-2 and TRBJ2-7; D perhaps matches TRBD1 (6 bases). The germline V gene encodes CDR1 SGHTA and CDR2 FQGNSA. The CDR3 consists of 14 residues. With 3 bases removed from V and 0 bases from J, the gap between germline ends came to 9 bases. The CDR3 reads CASSFLGGSYEQYF. CDR3 sequence (DNA): TGTGCCAGCAGCTTTCTAGGGGGCTCCTACGAGCAGTACTTC.

This clonotype was picked up a small number of times. The chain has TRBV18 and TRBJ1-3; a weak D match, TRBD1 (6 bases). This CDR3 comprises 13 residues. Germline V gives CDR1 KGHSH, CDR2 LQKENI. With 4 bases removed from V and 4 bases from J, the gap between germline ends came to 8 bases. This CDR3 is CASSQQGGNTIYF. CDR3 nucleotide sequence: TGTGCCAGCTCACAACAGGGCGGAAACACCATATATTTT.

This clonotype was detected many times. The chain recombines TRBV12-3 or TRBV12-4 with TRBJ2-7, with D tentatively TRBD2 (5 bases). Trimming removed 3 bases from V and 4 bases from J, with 10 bases in between. The CDR3 is 13 residues long. The CDR3 loop is CASSLSTGYEQYF. CDR3 nucleotide sequence: TGTGCCAGCAGTTTGTCCACGGGATACGAGCAGTACTTC.

The V call is TRBV5-1, the J call TRBJ2-1; D gene uncertain. Trimming removed 2 bases from V and 0 bases from J, with 12 bases in between. Germline-derived CDR1 and CDR2 are SGHRS and YFSETQ. CDR3 length: 16 residues. The CDR3 sequence: CASSLEARSSYNEQFF. Here the CDR3 DNA reads TGCGCCAGCAGCTTAGAAGCGAGAAGCTCCTACAATGAGCAGTTCTTC.

In this sample, this clonotype turned up a few times. The gene calls are TRBV29-1 and TRBJ2-5; D is possibly TRBD2 (5 bases). V lost 7 bases to trimming and J lost 4 bases, with 19 bases between them. The germline CDR1 and CDR2 sequences are SQVTM and ANQGSEA. The CDR3 loop spans 14 amino acids. The CDR3 loop reads CSGRRPERRETQYF. The DNA of the CDR3 is TGCAGCGGTAGACGGCCCGAGCGGAGAGAGACCCAGTACTTC.

In this sample, this clonotype turned up a few times. V gene TRBV30 combines with J gene TRBJ2-3; D may be TRBD2 (5 bases). V was shortened by 4 bases and J by 2 bases, with 10 bases between the two germline ends. Germline loops: CDR1 GTSNPN, CDR2 SVGIG (reference sequence). The CDR3 is 13 residues long. The CDR3 coding sequence is TGTGCCTGGAATGCGAGGGACACAGATACGCAGTATTTT. Translation: CAWNARDTDTQYF.

This clonotype was counted between two and nine times. The chain carries TRBV12-3 or TRBV12-4 and TRBJ1-6; 7 nucleotides match TRBD1. The CDR3 has 17 amino acids. Trimming cost V 3 bases and J 7 bases; bases outside gene matches: 12. The CDR3 DNA sequence: TGTGCCAGCAGTTTTAAGACAGGGCCGGGGGGAAATTCACCCCTCCACTTT. It codes for CASSFKTGPGGNSPLHF.

This clonotype showed up just a few times. CDR3 in DNA: TGCAGTGCTTTGAGCGGGTGGAGCTCCTACGAGCAGTACTTC. Encoded protein: CSALSGWSSYEQYF. The chain carries TRBV20-1 and TRBJ2-7, with D possibly TRBD2 on 6 matching bases. Germline CDR1 DFQATT, CDR2 SNEGSKA (reference sequence). Trimming removed 5 bases from V and 0 bases from J, with 14 bases in between. CDR3 size: 14 residues.

V and J are TRBV18 and TRBJ1-2; D remains ambiguous. The V gene's germline CDR1 is KGHSH and CDR2 LQKENI. The CDR3 covers 14 residues. Trimming removed 2 bases at V and 4 bases at J, with 11 bases between. The CDR3 DNA follows: TGTGCCAGCTCACCAGTTGACGGAACCTATGGCTACACCTTC. Its translation is CASSPVDGTYGYTF.